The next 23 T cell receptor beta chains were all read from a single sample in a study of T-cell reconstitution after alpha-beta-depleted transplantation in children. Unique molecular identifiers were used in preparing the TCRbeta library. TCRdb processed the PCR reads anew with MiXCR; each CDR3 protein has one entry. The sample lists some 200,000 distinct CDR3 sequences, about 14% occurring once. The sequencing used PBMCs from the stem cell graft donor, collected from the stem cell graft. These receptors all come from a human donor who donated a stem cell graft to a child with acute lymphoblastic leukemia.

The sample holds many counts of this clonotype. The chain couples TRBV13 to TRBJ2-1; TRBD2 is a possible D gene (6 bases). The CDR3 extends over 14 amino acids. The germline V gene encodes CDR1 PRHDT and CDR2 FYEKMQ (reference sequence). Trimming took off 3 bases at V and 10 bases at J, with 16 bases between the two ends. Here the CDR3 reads CASSFQTSSREQFF. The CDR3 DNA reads TGTGCCAGCAGCTTCCAGACTAGTTCACGCGAGCAGTTCTTC.

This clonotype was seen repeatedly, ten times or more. The CDR3 DNA reads TGTGCCAGCAGTGGACAGGGTGAGGAGACCCAGTACTTC. The encoded protein is CASSGQGEETQYF. The chain is built from TRBV12-3 or TRBV12-4 and TRBJ2-5, with TRBD1 matching over 8 bases. The J segment lost 5 bases and the V segment lost 5 bases, leaving 4 bases of the junction unmatched. This CDR3 has 13 residues.

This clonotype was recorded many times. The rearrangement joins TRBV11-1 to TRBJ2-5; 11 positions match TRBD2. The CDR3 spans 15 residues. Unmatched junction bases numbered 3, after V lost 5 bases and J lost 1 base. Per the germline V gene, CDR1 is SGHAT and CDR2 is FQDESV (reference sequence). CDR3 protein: CASSPGTSGQETQYF. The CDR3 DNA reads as TGTGCCAGCAGCCCGGGGACTAGCGGCCAAGAGACCCAGTACTTC. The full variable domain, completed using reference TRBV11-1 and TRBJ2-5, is EAEVAQSPRYKITEKSQAVAFWCDPISGHATLYWYRQILGQGPELLVQFQDESVVDDSQLPKDRFSAERLKGVDSTLKIQPAELGDSAMYLCASSPGTSGQETQYFGPGTRLLVL.

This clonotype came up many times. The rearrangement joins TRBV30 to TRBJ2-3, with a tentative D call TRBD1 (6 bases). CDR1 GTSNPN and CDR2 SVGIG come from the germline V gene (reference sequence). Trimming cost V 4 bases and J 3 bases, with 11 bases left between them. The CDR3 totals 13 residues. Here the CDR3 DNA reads TGTGCCTGGAATGAGGGGGTTACAGATACGCAGTATTTT. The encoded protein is CAWNEGVTDTQYF.

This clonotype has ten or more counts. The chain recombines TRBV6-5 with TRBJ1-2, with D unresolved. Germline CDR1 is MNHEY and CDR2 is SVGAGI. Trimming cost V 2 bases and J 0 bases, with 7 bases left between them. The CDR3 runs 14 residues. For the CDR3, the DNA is TGTGCCAGCAGTTACCTGGGGTCTAACTATGGCTACACCTTC. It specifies CASSYLGSNYGYTF.

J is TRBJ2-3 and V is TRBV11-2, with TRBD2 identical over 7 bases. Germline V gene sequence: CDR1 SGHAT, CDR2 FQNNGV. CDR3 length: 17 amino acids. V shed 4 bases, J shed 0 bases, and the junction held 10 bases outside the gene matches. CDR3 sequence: CASSSPPLAESTDTQYF. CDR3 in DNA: TGTGCCAGCAGCTCCCCCCCCCTAGCGGAGAGCACAGATACGCAGTATTTT.

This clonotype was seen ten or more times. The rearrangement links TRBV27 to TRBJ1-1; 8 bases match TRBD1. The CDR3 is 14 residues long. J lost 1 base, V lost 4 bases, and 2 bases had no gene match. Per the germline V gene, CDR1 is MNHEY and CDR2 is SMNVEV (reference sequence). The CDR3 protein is CASSYRGRNTEAFF. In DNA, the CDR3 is TGTGCCAGCAGTTACAGGGGGAGGAACACTGAAGCTTTCTTT.

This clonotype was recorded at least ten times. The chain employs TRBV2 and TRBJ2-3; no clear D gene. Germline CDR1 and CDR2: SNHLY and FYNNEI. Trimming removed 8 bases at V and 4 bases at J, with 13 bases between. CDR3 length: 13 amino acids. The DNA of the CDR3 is TGTGCCAGCGCAGAGTCGAGGTCAGATACGCAGTATTTT. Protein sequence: CASAESRSDTQYF.

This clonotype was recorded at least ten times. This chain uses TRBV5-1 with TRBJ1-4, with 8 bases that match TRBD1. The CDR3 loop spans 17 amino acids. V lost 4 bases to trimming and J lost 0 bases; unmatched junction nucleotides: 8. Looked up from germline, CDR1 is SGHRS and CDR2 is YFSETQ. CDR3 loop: CASSTGQGSATNEKLFF. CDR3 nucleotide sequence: TGCGCCAGCAGCACCGGACAGGGTTCGGCAACTAATGAAAAACTGTTTTTT.

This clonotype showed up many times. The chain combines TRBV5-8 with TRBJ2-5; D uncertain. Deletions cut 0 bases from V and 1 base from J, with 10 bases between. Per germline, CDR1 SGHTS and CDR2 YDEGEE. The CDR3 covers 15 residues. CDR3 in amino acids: CASSLAGRIQETQYF. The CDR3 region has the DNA TGTGCCAGCAGCTTGGCCGGGCGGATCCAAGAGACCCAGTACTTC.

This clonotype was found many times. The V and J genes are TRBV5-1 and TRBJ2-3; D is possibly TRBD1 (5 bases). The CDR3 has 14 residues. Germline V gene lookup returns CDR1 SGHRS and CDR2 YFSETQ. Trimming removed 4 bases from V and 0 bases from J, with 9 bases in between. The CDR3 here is CASSQGTSTDTQYF. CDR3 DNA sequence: TGCGCCAGCAGCCAGGGCACTAGCACAGATACGCAGTATTTT. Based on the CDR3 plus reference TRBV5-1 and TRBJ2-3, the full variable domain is KAGVTQTPRYLIKTRGQQVTLSCSPISGHRSVSWYQQTPGQGLQFLFEYFSETQRNKGNFPGRFSGRQFSNSRSEMNVSTLELGDSALYLCASSQGTSTDTQYFGPGTRLTVL.

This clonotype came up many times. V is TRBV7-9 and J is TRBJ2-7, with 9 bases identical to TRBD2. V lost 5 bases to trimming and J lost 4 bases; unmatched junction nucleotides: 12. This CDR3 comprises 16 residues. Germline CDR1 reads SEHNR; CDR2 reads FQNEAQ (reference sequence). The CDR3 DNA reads TGTGCCAGCAGCCCCCGGGTAGCGGGAGCTGTTTACGAGCAGTACTTC. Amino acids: CASSPRVAGAVYEQYF.

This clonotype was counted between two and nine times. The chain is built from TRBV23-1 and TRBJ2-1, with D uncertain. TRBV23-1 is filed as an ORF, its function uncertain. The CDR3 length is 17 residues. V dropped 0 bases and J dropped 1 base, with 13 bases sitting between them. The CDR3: CASSQSIAEGSYNEQFF. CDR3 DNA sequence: TGCGCCAGCAGTCAATCGATTGCGGAAGGATCCTACAATGAGCAGTTCTTC.

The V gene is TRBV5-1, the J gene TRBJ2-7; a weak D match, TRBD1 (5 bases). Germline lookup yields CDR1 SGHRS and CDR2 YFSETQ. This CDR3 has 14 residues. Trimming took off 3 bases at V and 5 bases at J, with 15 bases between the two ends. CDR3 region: CASSSQGARHEQYF. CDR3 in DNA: TGCGCCAGCAGCTCCCAGGGTGCTCGGCACGAGCAGTACTTC.

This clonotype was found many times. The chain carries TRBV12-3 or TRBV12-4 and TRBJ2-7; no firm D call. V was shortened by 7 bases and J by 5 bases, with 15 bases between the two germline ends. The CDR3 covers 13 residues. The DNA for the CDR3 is TGTGCCAGCACCCCTTGGGGTTTCGACGAGCAGTACTTC. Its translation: CASTPWGFDEQYF.

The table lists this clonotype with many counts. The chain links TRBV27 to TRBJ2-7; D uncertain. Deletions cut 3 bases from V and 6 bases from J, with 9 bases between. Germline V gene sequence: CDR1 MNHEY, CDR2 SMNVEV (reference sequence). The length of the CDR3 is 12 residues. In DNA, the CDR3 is TGTGCCAGCAGTTTCTATGGTTCCGAGCAGTACTTC. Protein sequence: CASSFYGSEQYF.

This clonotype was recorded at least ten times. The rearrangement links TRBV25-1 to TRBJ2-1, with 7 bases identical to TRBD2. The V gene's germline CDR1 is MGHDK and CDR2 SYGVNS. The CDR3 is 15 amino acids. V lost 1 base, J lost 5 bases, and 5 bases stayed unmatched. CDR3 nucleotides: TGTGCCAGCAGTGAATGGGCGGGAGCAAACAATGAGCAGTTCTTC. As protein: CASSEWAGANNEQFF.

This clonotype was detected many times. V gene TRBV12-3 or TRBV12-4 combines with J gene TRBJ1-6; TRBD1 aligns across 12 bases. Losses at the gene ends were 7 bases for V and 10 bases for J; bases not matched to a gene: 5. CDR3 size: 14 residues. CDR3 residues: CASTGTGGSSPLHF. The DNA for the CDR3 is TGTGCCAGCACCGGGACAGGGGGCTCGTCACCCCTCCACTTT.

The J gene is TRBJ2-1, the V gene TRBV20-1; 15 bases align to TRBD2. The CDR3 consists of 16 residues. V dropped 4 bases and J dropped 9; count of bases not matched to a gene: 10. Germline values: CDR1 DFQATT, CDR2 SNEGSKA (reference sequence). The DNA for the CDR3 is TGCAGTGCTACCCAAGCAGGACTAGCGGGAGGGCTTGAGCAGTTCTTC. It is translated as CSATQAGLAGGLEQFF.

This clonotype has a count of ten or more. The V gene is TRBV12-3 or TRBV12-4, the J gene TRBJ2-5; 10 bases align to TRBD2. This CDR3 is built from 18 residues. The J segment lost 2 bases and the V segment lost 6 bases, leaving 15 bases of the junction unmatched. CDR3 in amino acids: CASSRSLTSGTGQETQYF. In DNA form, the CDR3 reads TGTGCCAGCAGCCGTTCTCTAACTAGCGGGACTGGGCAAGAGACCCAGTACTTC.

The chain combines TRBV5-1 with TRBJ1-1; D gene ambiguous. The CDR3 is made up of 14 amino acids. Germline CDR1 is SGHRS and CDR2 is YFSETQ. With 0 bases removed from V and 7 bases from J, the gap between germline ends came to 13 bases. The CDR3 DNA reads TGCGCCAGCAGCTTGGCGGAGGAAGCTGGTGAAGCTTTCTTT. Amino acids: CASSLAEEAGEAFF.

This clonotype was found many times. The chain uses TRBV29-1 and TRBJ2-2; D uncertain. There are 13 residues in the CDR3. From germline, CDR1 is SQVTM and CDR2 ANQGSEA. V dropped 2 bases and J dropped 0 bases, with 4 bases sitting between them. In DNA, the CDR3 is TGCAGCGTTGAACAGGCGAACACCGGGGAGCTGTTTTTT. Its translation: CSVEQANTGELFF.

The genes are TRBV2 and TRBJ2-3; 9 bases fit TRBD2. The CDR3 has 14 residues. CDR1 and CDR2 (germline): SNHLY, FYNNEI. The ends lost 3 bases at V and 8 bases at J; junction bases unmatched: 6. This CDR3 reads CASSDSGSVGTQYF. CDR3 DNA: TGTGCCAGCAGTGATAGCGGGAGCGTTGGTACGCAGTATTTT.